This T cell receptor (beta chain) appears in the sequencing data of a study of OX40 agonist ivuxolimab in advanced cancers. Context from the whole study: Ivuxolimab, which targeted the costimulatory receptor OX40 (CD134), was an agonistic, fully human IgG2 monoclonal antibody. Among the roughly 52 dose-escalation patients, around 19 had hepatocellular carcinoma, approximately 15 melanoma, 9 renal cell carcinoma and 9 head and neck cancer. Partial responses occurred in three dose-escalation patients, of whom one had hepatocellular carcinoma and two had cutaneous melanoma. Prior anti-PD-1, anti-PD-L1 or anti-CTLA-4 therapy was permitted, and about 40% of dose-escalation patients had received checkpoint inhibitors. The point of sequencing TCRbeta in the periphery was to test whether ivuxolimab changed TCR sequence diversity and drove clonal T-cell expansion. Intravenous ivuxolimab was administered to patients every 2 weeks at six dose levels: 0.01, 0.1, 0.3, 1.5, 3 and 10 mg/kg. The paper covers the monotherapy dose-escalation part of the phase I ivuxolimab trial, which included N of about 56 patients. The dose-escalation cohort was roughly 83% male with a mean age of roughly 62 years, ranging from roughly 20 to 85.

Beyond this particular receptor, the publication reports: At doses from 0.1 to 3.0 mg/kg, clonal expansion was seen in both CD4+ and CD8+ blood T cells between baseline and week 6. After ivuxolimab, more expanded clones were found on average in CD8+ T cells than in CD4+ T cells. In the 0.1-3.0 mg/kg groups, partial responders were among the patients with the lowest normalized peripheral clonal expansion, particularly in CD8+ T cells. Low levels of normalized T-cell clonal expansion were also seen in some patients who did not respond. Antigen specificity was not determined for the clonally expanded peripheral T cells.

This clone was observed a handful of times. No cognate antigen has been identified for it. It has no much larger one-base neighbor in the sample; base qualities were not kept. For sequencing of the TCRbeta CDR3 region, genomic DNA was extracted from the sorted cells. The immunoSEQ Assay was used for sequencing of TCRbeta CDR3 regions. TCRdb stores this immuneACCESS table with in-frame sequences only. Part of the clones is absent; in the studies checked, under half of the shortfall reflects unresolved V genes, and no reason is known for the rest. The sample data list 70,000 to 95,000 clones, and about 88% of these were observed just once. Jointly, the top ten make up more than 6% of the sample. The trial excluded patients who had a history of autoimmune disease or were on systemic immunosuppression. Peripheral blood for TCR sequencing was collected from all dose cohorts at baseline, on cycle 4 day 1, and on cycle 7 day 1. Samples came from an open-label, multicenter, first-in-human phase I dose-escalation trial of ivuxolimab. Adults with locally advanced or metastatic melanoma, renal cell, hepatocellular, or head and neck squamous cell carcinoma were enrolled in the trial. Before TCR sequencing, CD4+ T cells and CD8+ T cells from peripheral blood were sorted into separate populations.

This TCR was recovered from an adult with an advanced solid tumor such as melanoma, head and neck, liver or kidney cancer. Sequences were derived from CD4+ or CD8+ T cells sorted from blood, sampled in a trial of the OX40 agonist ivuxolimab.

The DNA sequence is given as TGTGCCAGCAGTTACTCGGGCCAGAACTATGGCTACACCTTC. Its product reads: CASSYSGQNYGYTF. The chain is encoded by TRBV6-5 joined to TRBJ1-2; the D gene assignment is ambiguous. The germline V gene supplies CDR1 MNHEY and CDR2 SVGAGI. Trimming takes 0 bases from V and 2 bases from J, and the germline ends sit 7 bases apart. The CDR3 goes from the cysteine to the phenylalanine over 14 residues. Of all the DNA, just the CDR3 is kept, 42 bases in frame from base 1.